This T cell receptor beta chain derives from a study of CD8+ T cells in alopecia areata. Extracted from the samples, RNA was reverse transcribed into cDNA to serve as the sequencing template. TCRdb's table, derived via immunoSEQ multiplex PCR, lists solely in-frame clones and lacks some. Among 120,000 to 150,000 clones, over 70% were seen once, and the ten largest hold about 14%. The germline V gene has CDR1 SEHNR and CDR2 FQNEAQ (reference sequence). The CDR3 has 15 residues. The V and J ends lost 2 bases and 6 bases respectively, with 16 bases between them. The count of this clone is one. The clonotype was recovered from a human donor with alopecia areata. The material was CD8+ T cells sorted from blood, obtained at week 0. The J gene is TRBJ1-1, the V gene TRBV7-9; tentative D call: TRBD1 (6 bases). CDR3 loop: CASSLPTDSLAEAFF. The CDR3 DNA reads TGTGCCAGCAGCTTACCTACGGACAGTCTGGCTGAAGCTTTCTTT.